The clone carrying this TCR beta chain was picked up many times. Its matching antigen is unknown. It was genomic DNA that served as the template for profiling TCR beta VDJ and CDR3. TCRdb re-called the reads with MiXCR, one entry per CDR3 protein. The sample includes 400,000 to 450,000 distinct CDR3 sequences, 55% to 70% of them seen just once. The data are from a study of CD8+CD57+ T cells in acquired aplastic anemia. At the level of the study: The sorted CD4+ and CD8+ cells yielded an average around 3.4 ug of DNA.

V gave up 5 bases and J gave up 2 bases; unmatched junction bases: 5. CDR1 is DFQATT, CDR2 SNEGSKA, per germline (reference sequence). The CDR3 has 13 residues. Study findings and constraints: A significant difference in CD8+ Simpson's diversity between patients and controls was not found.

V gene TRBV20-1 combines with J gene TRBJ2-5; 7 nucleotides match TRBD2. Sequencing used sorted CD4+, CD8+, or CD8+CD57+ T cells (not recorded which) from PBMCs. The receptor was derived from a human donor in good health, serving as a control. In DNA, the CDR3 is TGCAGTGCTTTCGGGGGGTCTCAAGAGACCCAGTACTTC. This translates into CSAFGGSQETQYF.